Below are 14 T cell receptor beta chains sequenced from a single sample in a study of blood T cell repertoires in COVID-19. Produced via immunoSEQ multiplex PCR; TCRdb's table is partial and in-frame only. This table has about 100,000 clones, 80% to 90% appearing once. Source material: peripheral blood. Every receptor here comes from a woman aged 80 or over with acute or convalescent COVID-19.

The V gene is TRBV18, the J gene TRBJ1-4; 7 nucleotides match TRBD1. The trim removed 6 bases at V and 1 base at J, leaving 8 bases unmatched. CDR1 and CDR2 from the germline V gene are KGHSH and LQKENI. The CDR3 covers 16 residues. CDR3 sequence: CASSSARTGTNEKLFF. The DNA of the CDR3 is TGTGCCAGCTCCTCCGCACGGACAGGAACTAATGAAAAACTGTTTTTT.

In the case of this clone: The junction departs from germline at one end; a sequencing error may be responsible. This CDR3 reads CASSPLVGTGPAVDF. In DNA, the CDR3 is TGTGCCAGCAGCCCGTTGGTCGGGACAGGGCCCGCTGTGGACTTC. The V gene is TRBV5-4, the J gene TRBJ2-5; 9 bases are a match to TRBD1. Germline V gene data show CDR1 as SGHNT and CDR2 as YYREEE (reference sequence). CDR3 length equals 15 residues.

This chain joins TRBV5-8 and TRBJ1-5; maybe TRBD1 (5 bases). The CDR3 is made up of 15 amino acids. The germline V gene encodes CDR1 SGHTS and CDR2 YDEGEE. Trimming removed 1 base at V and 4 bases at J, with 12 bases between. This CDR3 reads CASSLSGLKNQPQHF. The CDR3 DNA reads TGTGCCAGCAGCTTGTCAGGGTTGAAAAATCAGCCCCAGCATTTT. Together with reference TRBV5-8 and TRBJ1-5, the CDR3 gives the full variable domain: EAGVTQSPTHLIKTRGQQATLRCSPISGHTSVYWYQQALGLGLQFLLWYDEGEERNRGNFPPRFSGRQFPNYSSELNVNALELEDSALYLCASSLSGLKNQPQHFGDGTRLSIL.

The chain combines TRBV10-3 with TRBJ1-6, with 9 bases fitting TRBD1. Trimming took 6 bases from V and 7 from J; bases not matched to a gene: 7. The CDR3 is made up of 15 amino acids. Germline CDR1 is ENHRY and CDR2 is SYGVKD. As DNA, the CDR3 is TGTGCCATCAGGTCACAGGGGGCGAGGAATTCACCCCTCCACTTT. Translating it yields CAIRSQGARNSPLHF.

The genes are TRBV5-1 and TRBJ2-2, with D tentatively TRBD1 (6 bases). The CDR3 has 14 residues. The germline gives CDR1 SGHRS, CDR2 YFSETQ. The V end was cut by 2 bases, the J end by 8 bases, with 13 bases between. The CDR3 coding sequence is TGCGCCAGCAGCTTTGGGACAAAAGGTGGGGAGCTGTTTTTT. It translates to CASSFGTKGGELFF.

The V and J genes are TRBV30 and TRBJ1-1; D uncertain. Between the trimmed V and J ends, which lost 1 base and 1 base, there was a span of 13 bases. The CDR3 has 15 residues. From germline, CDR1 is GTSNPN and CDR2 SVGIG (reference sequence). CDR3 sequence: CAWSGSLSRNTEAFF. CDR3 nucleotides: TGTGCCTGGAGTGGGTCCCTTTCGAGGAACACTGAAGCTTTCTTT.

The rearrangement uses TRBV24-1 and TRBJ2-1; possible D gene TRBD1, 6 bases. Germline V lookup: CDR1 KGHDR, CDR2 SFDVKD. CDR3 length equals 16 residues. Between the trimmed V and J ends, which lost 4 bases and 0 bases, there was a span of 12 bases. The CDR3 DNA is TGTGCCACCAGTGACCAACAGGGTGGCTCCTACAATGAGCAGTTCTTC. It codes for CATSDQQGGSYNEQFF.

This chain links TRBV29-1 with TRBJ1-2; D ambiguous. V was trimmed by 3 bases and J by 2 bases, leaving 7 bases between them. The germline gives CDR1 SQVTM, CDR2 ANQGSEA. The CDR3 runs 12 residues. CDR3 protein: CSVDQANYGYTF. The CDR3 coding sequence is TGCAGCGTTGACCAGGCCAACTATGGCTACACCTTC.

The chain couples TRBV30 to TRBJ2-2, with TRBD1 as a possible D gene (7 bases). V lost 7 bases and J 5 bases, leaving 23 bases between the germline ends. The CDR3 is 16 amino acids. The germline gives CDR1 GTSNPN, CDR2 SVGIG (reference sequence). The CDR3 spells CASNLGTAGRTGELFF. The CDR3 nucleotides are TGTGCCTCAAACCTTGGGACAGCGGGTCGAACCGGGGAGCTGTTTTTT.

CDR3 in DNA: TGTGCAAGTCGCTTAGTGAAAGAGACAGGGGACCCCTACAATGAGCAGTTCTTC. As protein: CASRLVKETGDPYNEQFF. This chain joins TRBV12-2 and TRBJ2-1; TRBD1, the table's D call, was not compared with the DNA. TRBV12-2 is shown as a pseudogene. The CDR3 runs 18 residues.

This chain links TRBV3-1 (or the pseudogene TRBV3-2) with TRBJ2-2; 7 nucleotides agree with TRBD2. This CDR3 has 15 amino acids. Per germline, CDR1 LGHDT and CDR2 YNNKEL (reference sequence). J gave up 1 base and V 6 bases, and 5 bases lay outside the gene matches. CDR3 DNA: TGTGCCAGCAGTTTTGGACTAGTGAACACCGGGGAGCTGTTTTTT. It is translated as CASSFGLVNTGELFF.

Comments on this clone: This likely comes from a read error, as the CDR3 has no conserved phenylalanine or tryptophan at its end. Because the CDR3's place on the DNA is in doubt, the DNA is left out and the CDR3 is given as listed by TCRdb. This chain connects TRBV7-9 to TRBJ1-1. Termini included, the CDR3 measures 12 amino acids. Germline V CDR1 and CDR2: SEHNR, FQNEAQ (reference sequence). CDR3 amino acids: CASTSLGIFFPI.

The chain recombines TRBV2 with TRBJ2-3; TRBD2 agrees at 9 bases. The CDR3 extends over 18 amino acids. Germline V gene data show CDR1 as SNHLY and CDR2 as FYNNEI. Germline trimming cut 4 bases from V and 4 bases from J; bases unmatched to any gene: 15. DNA of the CDR3: TGTGCCAGCAGTGTGGCGGGGGGGCCCTGGGTAGGGGCAGATACGCAGTATTTT. Amino acids: CASSVAGGPWVGADTQYF.

This chain connects TRBV29-1 to TRBJ1-3, with 8 bases lining up with TRBD1. The CDR3 loop spans 16 amino acids. Germline CDR1 and CDR2: SQVTM and ANQGSEA. V was clipped by 3 bases and J by 0 bases; unmatched bases: 7. The CDR3 region is CSVDSRGQGSGNTIYF. The CDR3 DNA reads as TGCAGCGTTGACTCACGAGGACAGGGCTCTGGAAACACCATATATTTT.